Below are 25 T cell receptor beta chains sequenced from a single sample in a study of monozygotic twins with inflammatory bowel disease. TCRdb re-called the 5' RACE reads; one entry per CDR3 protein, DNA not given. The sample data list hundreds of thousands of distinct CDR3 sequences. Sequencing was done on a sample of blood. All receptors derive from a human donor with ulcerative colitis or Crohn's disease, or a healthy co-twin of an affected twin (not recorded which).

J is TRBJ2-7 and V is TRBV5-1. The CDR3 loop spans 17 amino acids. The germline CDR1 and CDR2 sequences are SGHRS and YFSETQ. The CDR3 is CASSKIGTEFISYEQYF.

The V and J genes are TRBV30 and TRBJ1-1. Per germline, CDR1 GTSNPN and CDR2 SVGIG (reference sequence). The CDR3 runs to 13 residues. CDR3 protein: CAWSVWPVGEAFF.

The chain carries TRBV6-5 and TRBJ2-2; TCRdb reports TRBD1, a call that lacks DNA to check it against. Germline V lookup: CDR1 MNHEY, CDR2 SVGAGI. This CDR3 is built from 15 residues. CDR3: CASSYSAGGTGELFF.

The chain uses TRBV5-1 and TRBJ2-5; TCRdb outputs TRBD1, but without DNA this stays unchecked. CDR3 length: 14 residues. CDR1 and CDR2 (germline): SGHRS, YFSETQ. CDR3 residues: CASSLRQGAETQYF.

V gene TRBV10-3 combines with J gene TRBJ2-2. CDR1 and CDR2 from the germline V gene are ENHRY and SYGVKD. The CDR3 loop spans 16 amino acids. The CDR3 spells CAISAIGQVNTGELFF.

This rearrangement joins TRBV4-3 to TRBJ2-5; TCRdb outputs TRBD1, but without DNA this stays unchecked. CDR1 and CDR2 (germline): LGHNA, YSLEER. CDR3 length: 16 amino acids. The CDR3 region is CASSQVPRQGTETQYF.

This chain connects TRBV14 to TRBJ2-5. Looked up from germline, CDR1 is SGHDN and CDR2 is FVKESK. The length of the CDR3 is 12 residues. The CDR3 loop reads CASSQGKGTQYF.

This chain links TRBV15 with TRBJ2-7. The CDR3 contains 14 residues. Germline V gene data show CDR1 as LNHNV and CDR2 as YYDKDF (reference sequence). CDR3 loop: CATGDSSAGGMQYF. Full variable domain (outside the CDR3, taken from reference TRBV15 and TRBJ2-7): DAMVIQNPRYQVTQFGKPVTLSCSQTLNHNVMYWYQQKSSQAPKLLFHYYDKDFNNEADTPDNFQSRRPNTSFCFLDIRSPGLGDTAMYLCATGDSSAGGMQYFGPGTRLTVT.

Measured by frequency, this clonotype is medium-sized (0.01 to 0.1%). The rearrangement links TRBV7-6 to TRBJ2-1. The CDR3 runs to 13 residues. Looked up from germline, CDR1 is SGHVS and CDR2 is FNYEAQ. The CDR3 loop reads CASSLARGDEQFF.

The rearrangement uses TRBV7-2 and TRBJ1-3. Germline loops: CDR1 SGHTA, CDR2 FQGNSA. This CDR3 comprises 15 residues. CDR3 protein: CASSLEAYSGNTIYF.

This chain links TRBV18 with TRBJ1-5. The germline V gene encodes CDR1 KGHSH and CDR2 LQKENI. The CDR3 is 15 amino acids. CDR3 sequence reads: CASSPDEMRVQPQHF.

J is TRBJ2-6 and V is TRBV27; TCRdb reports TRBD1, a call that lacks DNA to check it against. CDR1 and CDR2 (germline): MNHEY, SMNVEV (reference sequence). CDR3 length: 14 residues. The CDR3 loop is CASRGPGGANVLTF. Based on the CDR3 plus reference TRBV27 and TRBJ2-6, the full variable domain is EAQVTQNPRYLITVTGKKLTVTCSQNMNHEYMSWYRQDPGLGLRQIYYSMNVEVTDKGDVPEGYKVSRKEKRNFPLILESPSPNQTSLYFCASRGPGGANVLTFGAGSRLTVL.

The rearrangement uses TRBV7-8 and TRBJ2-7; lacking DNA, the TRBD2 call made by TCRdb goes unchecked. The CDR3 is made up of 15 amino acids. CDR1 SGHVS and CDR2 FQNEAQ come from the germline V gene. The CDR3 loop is CASSLYSGPTYEQYF.

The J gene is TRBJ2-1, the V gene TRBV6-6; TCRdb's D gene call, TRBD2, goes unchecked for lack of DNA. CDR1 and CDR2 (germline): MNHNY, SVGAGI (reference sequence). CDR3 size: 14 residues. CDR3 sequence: CASSSSGRANEQFF.

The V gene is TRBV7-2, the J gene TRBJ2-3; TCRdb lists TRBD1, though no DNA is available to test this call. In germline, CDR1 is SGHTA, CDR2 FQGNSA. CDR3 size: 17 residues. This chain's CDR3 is CASSLGLGRVVTDTQYF.

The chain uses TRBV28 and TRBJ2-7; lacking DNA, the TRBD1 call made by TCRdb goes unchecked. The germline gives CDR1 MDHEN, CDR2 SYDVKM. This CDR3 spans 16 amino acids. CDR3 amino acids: CASGPPGQIPSYEQYF.

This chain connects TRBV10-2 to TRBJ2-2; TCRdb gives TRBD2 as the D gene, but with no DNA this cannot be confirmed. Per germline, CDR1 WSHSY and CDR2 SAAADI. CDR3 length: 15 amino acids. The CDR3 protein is CASSGLAGTSGELFF.

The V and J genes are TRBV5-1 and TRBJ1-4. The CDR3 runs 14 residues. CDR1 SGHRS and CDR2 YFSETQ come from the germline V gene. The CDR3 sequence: CASSLVAANEKLFF.

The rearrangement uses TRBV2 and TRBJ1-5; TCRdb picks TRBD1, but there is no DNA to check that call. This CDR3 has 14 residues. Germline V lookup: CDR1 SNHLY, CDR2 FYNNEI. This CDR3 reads CATWGGTPNQPQHF.

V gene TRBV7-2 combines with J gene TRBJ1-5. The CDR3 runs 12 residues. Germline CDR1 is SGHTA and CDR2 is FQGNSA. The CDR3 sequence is CATGDRNQPQHF.

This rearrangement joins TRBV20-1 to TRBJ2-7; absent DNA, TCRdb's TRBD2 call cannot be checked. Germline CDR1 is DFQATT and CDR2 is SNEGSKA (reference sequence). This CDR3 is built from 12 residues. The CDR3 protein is CSAWDYLHEQYF.

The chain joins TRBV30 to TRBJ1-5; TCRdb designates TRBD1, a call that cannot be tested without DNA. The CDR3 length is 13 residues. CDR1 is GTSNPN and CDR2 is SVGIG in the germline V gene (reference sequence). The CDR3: CAWSADGGQPQHF.

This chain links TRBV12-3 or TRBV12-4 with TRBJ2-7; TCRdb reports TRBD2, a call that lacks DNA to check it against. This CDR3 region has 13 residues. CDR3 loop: CASSPSRAYEQYF.

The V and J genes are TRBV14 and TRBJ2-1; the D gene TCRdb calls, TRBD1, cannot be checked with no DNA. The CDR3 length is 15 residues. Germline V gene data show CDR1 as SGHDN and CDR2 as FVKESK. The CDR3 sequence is CASSRVGGGYNEQFF.

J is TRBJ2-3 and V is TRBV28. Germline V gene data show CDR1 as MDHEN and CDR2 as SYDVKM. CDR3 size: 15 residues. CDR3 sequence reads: CASTPNGLSTDTQYF.